This T cell receptor (beta chain) was documented in a study of T-cell reconstitution after alpha-beta-depleted transplantation in children. This sample's TCRbeta library carried unique molecular identifier barcodes. TCRdb called the PCR reads again in MiXCR, with one record for every CDR3 protein. Among tens of thousands of distinct CDR3 sequences, around 7.9% were seen once, and the ten largest hold less than 3%. This clonotype was seen repeatedly, ten times or more. With 5 bases clipped from V and 0 bases from J, the junction kept 6 bases outside the gene matches. The V gene's germline CDR1 is ENHRY and CDR2 SYGVKD. This CDR3 region has 15 residues.

This clonotype was sampled from a human donor who donated a stem cell graft to a child with acute lymphoblastic leukemia. The rearrangement joins TRBV10-3 to TRBJ2-7, with TRBD2 matching 8 bases. The sequencing used PBMCs from the stem cell graft donor, collected from the stem cell graft. As DNA, the CDR3 is TGTGCCATCAGTCCACTAGCGGAAAGCTCCTACGAGCAGTACTTC. It specifies CAISPLAESSYEQYF.